The clone carrying this TCR beta chain was observed many times. Its specificity is not known. This record belongs to a study of response to subunit inactivated influenza vaccine. Study-wide points: Every seasonal influenza vaccination brings in few new T cells, the authors suggested.

Germline loops: CDR1 SGHTA, CDR2 FQGNSA. Deletions cut 5 bases from V and 5 bases from J, with 13 bases between. This CDR3 has 14 residues. TCRdb ran MiXCR on the RT-PCR reads and lists one entry per CDR3 protein. The table shows about 500,000 distinct CDR3 sequences, with about 15% occurring only once. The receptor's source is a man aged 50 to 69 who received an inactivated influenza vaccine. The J gene is TRBJ2-4, the V gene TRBV7-2; TRBD1 is a possible D gene (5 bases). Sequenced here: CD4+ T cells sorted from PBMCs, sampled about 23 months after vaccination. The CDR3 here is CASSPDRVQNIQYF. The DNA for the CDR3 is TGTGCCAGCAGCCCCGACAGAGTACAAAACATTCAGTACTTC.